Following are 14 T cell receptor beta chains from one sample sequenced in a study of T cell clones after liver transplantation. TCRdb keeps only in-frame clones here, not all; method: immunoSEQ multiplex PCR. Of some 60,000 clones in the sample, less than 85% were seen once. The input for sequencing was CD4+ T cells from blood, taken at the approximately 15-month timepoint. Source of these receptors: a human patient who received a liver transplant. Some T cells may be the graft donor's.

Concerning this clone itself: Germline is not matched at one junction end, which may reflect a read error. The V and J genes are TRBV19 and TRBJ1-5, with TRBD1 matching over 8 bases. The CDR3 loop spans 13 amino acids. Germline lookup yields CDR1 LNHDA and CDR2 SQIVND (reference sequence). CDR3 amino acids: CAVEDRAGQPQHF. The CDR3 DNA reads as TGCGCAGTCGAGGACAGGGCTGGACAGCCCCAGCATTTT.

CDR3 DNA sequence: TGTGCCAGCAGTGGCCCGGGAGGGGCCAACGTCCTGACTTTC. Amino acid sequence: CASSGPGGANVLTF. The V and J genes are TRBV2 and TRBJ2-6, with a tentative D call TRBD2 (5 bases). V was pared by 4 bases and J by 4 bases, with 8 bases between. Germline V lookup: CDR1 SNHLY, CDR2 FYNNEI. This CDR3 comprises 14 residues. The entire variable domain, with the rest obtained from reference TRBV2 and TRBJ2-6, is as follows: EPEVTQTPSHQVTQMGQEVILRCVPISNHLYFYWYRQILGQKVEFLVSFYNNEISEKSEIFDDQFSVERPDGSNFTLKIRSTKLEDSAMYFCASSGPGGANVLTFGAGSRLTVL.

This chain joins TRBV19 and TRBJ2-2; 7 bases fit TRBD1. The CDR3 has 13 amino acids. Germline V gene data show CDR1 as LNHDA and CDR2 as SQIVND (reference sequence). J lost 6 bases, V lost 4 bases, and 2 bases had no gene match. CDR3 amino acids: CASSTGGPGELFF. The CDR3 DNA follows: TGTGCCAGTAGTACAGGGGGACCCGGGGAGCTGTTTTTT.

The chain joins TRBV1 to TRBJ2-7; TRBD1 is the table's D call, not checked against the DNA. TRBV1 is termed a pseudogene. The CDR3 totals 17 residues. The CDR3 region is CTSSQSYLRDRDHEQYV. The DNA for the CDR3 is TGCACCAGCAGCCAATCGTACCTCCGGGACAGGGACCACGAGCAGTACGTC.

This chain connects TRBV6-5 to TRBJ1-1; D not resolved. The CDR3 spans 14 residues. V lost 8 bases to trimming and J lost 0 bases, with 13 bases between them. Germline CDR1 reads MNHEY; CDR2 reads SVGAGI. CDR3: CASGVRSMNTEAFF. Here the CDR3 DNA reads TGTGCCAGCGGGGTAAGGAGTATGAACACTGAAGCTTTCTTT.

This clone has only a few counts. The chain links TRBV25-1 to TRBJ2-2; D is uncertain. V gave up 2 bases and J gave up 2 bases, with 12 bases separating them. Germline lookup yields CDR1 MGHDK and CDR2 SYGVNS. This CDR3 comprises 16 residues. CDR3 bases: TGTGCCAGCAGTGAACTTGGAAGAACTAACACCGGGGAGCTGTTTTTT. Translating gives CASSELGRTNTGELFF. Supplemented by reference TRBV25-1 and TRBJ2-2, the full variable domain reads EADIYQTPRYLVIGTGKKITLECSQTMGHDKMYWYQQDPGMELHLIHYSYGVNSTEKGDLSSESTVSRIRTEHFPLTLESARPSHTSQYLCASSELGRTNTGELFFGEGSRLTVL.

The rearrangement uses TRBV6-1 and TRBJ1-2; 10 bases match TRBD1. Trimming cost V 6 bases and J 7 bases; bases outside gene matches: 11. The CDR3 runs 15 residues. Germline V CDR1 and CDR2: MNHNS, SASEGT. CDR3 sequence reads: CASRPPGQGKGGYTF. CDR3 coding DNA: TGTGCCAGCAGGCCGCCGGGACAGGGGAAGGGTGGCTACACCTTC.

This chain uses TRBV15 with TRBJ2-2; D gene uncertain. This CDR3 is built from 15 residues. CDR1 LNHNV and CDR2 YYDKDF come from the germline V gene (reference sequence). Trimming took off 0 bases at V and 3 bases at J, with 8 bases between the two ends. In DNA, the CDR3 is TGTGCCACCAGCAGAGATGAAAGAGACACCGGGGAGCTGTTTTTT. Encoded protein: CATSRDERDTGELFF.

CDR3 nucleotide sequence: TGTGCCAGCAGCCAAGAACCCCCCGGGACGACCTATAATTCACCCCTCCACTTT. As protein: CASSQEPPGTTYNSPLHF. The rearrangement links TRBV4-2 to TRBJ1-6; TRBD1 might be the D (5 bases). V lost 0 bases and J lost 2, with 14 bases in between. This CDR3 has 18 residues. Germline assignment: CDR1 LGHNA and CDR2 YNFKEQ.

This clone was observed a handful of times. The J gene is TRBJ2-5, the V gene TRBV7-6, with 8 bases lining up with TRBD2. This CDR3 contains 15 residues. V lost 5 bases and J lost 4; bases outside the gene matches: 9. Per the germline V gene, CDR1 is SGHVS and CDR2 is FNYEAQ. The CDR3 reads CASSPFAGGVETQYF. CDR3 DNA: TGTGCCAGCAGCCCCTTCGCGGGGGGCGTAGAGACCCAGTACTTC. The whole variable domain, remainder taken from reference TRBV7-6 and TRBJ2-5, is GAGVSQSPRYKVTKRGQDVALRCDPISGHVSLYWYRQALGQGPEFLTYFNYEAQQDKSGLPNDRFSAERPEGSISTLTIQRTEQRDSAMYRCASSPFAGGVETQYFGPGTRLLVL.

This rearrangement joins TRBV7-9 to TRBJ2-3; D perhaps matches TRBD2 (6 bases). The germline V gene has CDR1 SEHNR and CDR2 FQNEAQ (reference sequence). This CDR3 has 13 amino acids. Trimming pared 5 bases from V and 0 bases from J, leaving 6 bases between. In DNA, the CDR3 is TGTGCCAGCAGCAGCGGGAGCACAGATACGCAGTATTTT. Its protein is CASSSGSTDTQYF.

The CDR3 here is CASSSLGAGEETQYF. Written as DNA, the CDR3 is TGTGCCAGCAGTTCCCTTGGAGCGGGGGAAGAGACCCAGTACTTC. The chain is built from TRBV27 and TRBJ2-5; 8 bases fit TRBD2. Per germline, CDR1 MNHEY and CDR2 SMNVEV (reference sequence). The CDR3 has 15 amino acids. Trimming removed 4 bases from V and 3 bases from J; junction bases left unmatched: 7.

CDR3 nucleotides: TGTGCCAGCTCCCGACAGGGGGCCTTCTCCGGGGAGCTGTTTTTT. Translated, it gives CASSRQGAFSGELFF. The chain employs TRBV18 and TRBJ2-2; 10 bases match TRBD1. Trimming at V came to 6 bases and at J to 6 bases, leaving 7 bases not matched to a gene. Germline values: CDR1 KGHSH, CDR2 LQKENI. The CDR3 is made up of 15 amino acids.

About this clone itself: This sample also contains other DNA sequences that code for the same CDR3. The V and J genes are TRBV7-2 and TRBJ1-2; D is uncertain. Between the trimmed V and J ends, which lost 4 bases and 0 bases, there was a span of 9 bases. The CDR3 is 14 amino acids. Germline values: CDR1 SGHTA, CDR2 FQGNSA. The CDR3 loop reads CASSSIRANYGYTF. The CDR3 bases are TGTGCCAGCAGCTCAATAAGAGCTAACTATGGCTACACCTTC.